This TCR beta chain was identified during a study of T cells after yellow fever vaccination. About the study: The SMART-Seq v4 Ultra Low Input method served to prepare the low-cell-number fractions. Broader study findings: Though weaker, the secondary response peaked faster, on day 5 versus 15. Subsequent to the booster, the majority of primary-vaccination clones reappeared (around 97% CD4, 85% to 90% CD8).

From germline, CDR1 is MNHEY and CDR2 SMNVEV (reference sequence). This CDR3 has 15 amino acids. After removal of 3 bases from V and 6 bases from J, the junction contained 8 bases not matched to a gene. TCRdb ran MiXCR on the 5' RACE reads and lists one entry per CDR3 protein. The table shows 250,000 to 350,000 distinct CDR3 sequences, with around 7% occurring only once. Turning to this clonotype: What it recognizes is unknown.

This TCR derives from a man aged 18 to 29 who received the YFV17D yellow fever vaccine. This chain joins TRBV27 and TRBJ2-7, with TRBD1 matching 10 bases. The sequencing used PBMCs, collected roughly 45 days after the first yellow fever vaccination. The CDR3: CASSLLGTGAPEQYF. The CDR3 DNA is TGTGCCAGCAGTTTGCTCGGGACAGGGGCGCCCGAGCAGTACTTC.